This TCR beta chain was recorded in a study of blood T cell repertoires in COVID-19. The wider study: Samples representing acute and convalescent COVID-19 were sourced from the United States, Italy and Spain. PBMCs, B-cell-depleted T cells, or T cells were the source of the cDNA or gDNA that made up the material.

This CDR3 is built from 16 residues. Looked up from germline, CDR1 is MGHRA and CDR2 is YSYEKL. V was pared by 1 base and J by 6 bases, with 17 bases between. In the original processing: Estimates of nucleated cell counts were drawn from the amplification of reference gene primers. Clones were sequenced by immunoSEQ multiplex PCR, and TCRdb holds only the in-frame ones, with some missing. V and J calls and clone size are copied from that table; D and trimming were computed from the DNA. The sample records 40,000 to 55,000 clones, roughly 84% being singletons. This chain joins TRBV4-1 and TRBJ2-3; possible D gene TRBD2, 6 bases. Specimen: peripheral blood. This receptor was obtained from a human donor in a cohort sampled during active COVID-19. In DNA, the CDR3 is TGCGCCAGCAGCCAAGTACTAGCCGCCGCGGGGGATACGCAGTATTTT. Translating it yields CASSQVLAAAGDTQYF.